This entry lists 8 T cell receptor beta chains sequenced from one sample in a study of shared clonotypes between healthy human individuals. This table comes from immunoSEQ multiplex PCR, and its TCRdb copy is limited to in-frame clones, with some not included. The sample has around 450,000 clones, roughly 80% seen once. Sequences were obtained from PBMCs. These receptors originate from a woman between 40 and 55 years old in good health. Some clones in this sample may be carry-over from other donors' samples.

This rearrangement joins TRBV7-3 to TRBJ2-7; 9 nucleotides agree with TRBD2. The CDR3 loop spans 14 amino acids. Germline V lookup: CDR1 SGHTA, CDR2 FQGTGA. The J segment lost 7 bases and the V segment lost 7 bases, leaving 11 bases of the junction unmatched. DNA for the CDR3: TGTGCCAGCACCAATAGCGGGAGCAAGGAAGAGCAGTACTTC. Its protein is CASTNSGSKEEQYF.

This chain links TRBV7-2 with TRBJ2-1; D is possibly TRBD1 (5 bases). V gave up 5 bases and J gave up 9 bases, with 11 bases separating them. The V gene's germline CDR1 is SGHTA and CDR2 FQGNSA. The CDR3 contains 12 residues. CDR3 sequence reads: CASSLYQGEQFF. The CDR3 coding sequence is TGTGCCAGCAGCCTCTATCAGGGTGAGCAGTTCTTC.

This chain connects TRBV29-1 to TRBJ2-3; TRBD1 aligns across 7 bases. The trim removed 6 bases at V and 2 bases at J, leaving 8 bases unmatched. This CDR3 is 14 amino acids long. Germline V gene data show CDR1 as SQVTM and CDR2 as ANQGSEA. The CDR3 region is CSVRQGDPTDTQYF. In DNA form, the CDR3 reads TGCAGCGTAAGACAGGGAGATCCCACAGATACGCAGTATTTT.

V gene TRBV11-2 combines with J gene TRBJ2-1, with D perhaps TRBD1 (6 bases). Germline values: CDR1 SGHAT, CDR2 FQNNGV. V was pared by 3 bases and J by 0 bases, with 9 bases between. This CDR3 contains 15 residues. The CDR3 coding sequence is TGTGCCAGCAGCTTTGTGGACAGCTCCTACAATGAGCAGTTCTTC. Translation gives CASSFVDSSYNEQFF.

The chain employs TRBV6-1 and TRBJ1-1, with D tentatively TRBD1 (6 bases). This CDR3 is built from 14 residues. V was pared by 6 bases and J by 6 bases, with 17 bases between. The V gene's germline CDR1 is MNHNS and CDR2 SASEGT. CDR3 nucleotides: TGTGCCAGCAGAGAACAGGGAATCGTGGCTGAAGCTTTCTTT. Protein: CASREQGIVAEAFF.

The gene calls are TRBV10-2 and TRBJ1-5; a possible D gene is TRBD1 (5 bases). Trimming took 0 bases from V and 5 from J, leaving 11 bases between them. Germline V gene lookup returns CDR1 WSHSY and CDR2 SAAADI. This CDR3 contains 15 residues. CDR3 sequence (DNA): TGCGCCAGCAGTGAGTCCGGGTGGGGGTATCAGCCCCAGCATTTT. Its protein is CASSESGWGYQPQHF.

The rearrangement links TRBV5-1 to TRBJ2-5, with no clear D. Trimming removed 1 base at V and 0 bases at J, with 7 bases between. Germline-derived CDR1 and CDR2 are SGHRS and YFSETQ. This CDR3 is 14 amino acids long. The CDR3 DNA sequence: TGCGCCAGCAGCTTGCTTGGGAACCAAGAGACCCAGTACTTC. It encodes CASSLLGNQETQYF.

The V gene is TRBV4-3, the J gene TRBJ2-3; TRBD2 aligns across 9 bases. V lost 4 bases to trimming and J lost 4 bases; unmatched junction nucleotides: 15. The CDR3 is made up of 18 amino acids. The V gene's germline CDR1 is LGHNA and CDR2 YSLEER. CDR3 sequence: CASSPNLGLAGVADTQYF. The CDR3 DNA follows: TGCGCCAGCAGCCCTAATTTGGGATTAGCGGGAGTTGCAGATACGCAGTATTTT.